This passage covers 2 T cell receptor beta chains from one sample sequenced in a study of blood T cell repertoires in COVID-19. Some clones are missing from TCRdb's copy, which holds only in-frame ones; the method was immunoSEQ multiplex PCR. The sample shows 250,000 or so clones, approximately 84% of them seen only once. Sequenced: PBMCs or T cells enriched from blood (not recorded which). The receptors derive from a woman between 50 and 59 years old who had been exposed to COVID-19.

The rearrangement uses TRBV7-2 and TRBJ2-7; TRBD2 matches 8 bases. V was pared by 5 bases and J by 4 bases, with 7 bases of the junction left unmatched. Per the germline V gene, CDR1 is SGHTA and CDR2 is FQGNSA. The CDR3 runs to 14 residues. This chain's CDR3 is CASSLRGGPYEQYF. The CDR3 DNA follows: TGTGCCAGCAGCCTCCGGGGGGGGCCGTACGAGCAGTACTTC.

This clone was seen a single time. The chain couples TRBV5-1 to TRBJ1-2; tentatively, D is TRBD1 (6 bases). Trimming pared 4 bases from V and 6 bases from J, leaving 13 bases between. The CDR3 runs to 13 residues. Per the germline V gene, CDR1 is SGHRS and CDR2 is YFSETQ. CDR3 nucleotide sequence: TGCGCCAGCAGCGACCGAGGACAGAATGGCTACACCTTC. It codes for CASSDRGQNGYTF.